This TCR beta chain derives from a study of blood T cell repertoires in COVID-19. Across the whole study: The United States, Italy and Spain were the sources of the acute and convalescent COVID-19 samples. T cells, B-cell-depleted T cells, or PBMCs provided the cDNA or gDNA that served as material.

This CDR3 spans 17 amino acids. Trimming removed 0 bases at V and 1 base at J, with 18 bases between. Germline-derived CDR1 and CDR2 are SQVTM and ANQGSEA. As handled by the study authors: Cell counts per sample came from amplifying reference gene primers. Sequencing was performed with immunoSEQ multiplex PCR; in TCRdb, only in-frame clones are kept and a portion is missing. That table furnishes V, J and clone size, whereas the DNA furnished D and trimming. This table has around 200,000 clones, 65% to 85% appearing once. Material for sequencing was peripheral blood. The sequence was collected from a man aged 45-65 years with active or convalescent COVID-19. The chain combines TRBV29-1 with TRBJ1-1; possibly TRBD1 for D (6 bases). The CDR3 protein is CSVEDLFSGAGNTEAFF. CDR3 sequence (DNA): TGCAGCGTTGAAGATTTATTTTCAGGGGCAGGGAACACTGAAGCTTTCTTT.